The TCR beta chain described here comes from a study of blood T cell repertoires in COVID-19 (dated by TCRdb to the early 2020s). Regarding the research as a whole: The collaborator samples originated in the United States, Italy and Spain and spanned the acute and convalescent phases of COVID-19. The material from the prospective study consisted of cDNA or gDNA derived from T cells, B-cell-depleted T cells, or PBMCs. Subjects who had been exposed to COVID-19, were actively infected with it, or had recovered from it provided the deeply sampled blood TCRbeta repertoires that made up the dataset. The repertoires were made available in a free public database intended to serve as a resource for research on the immune response to SARS-CoV-2. The samples were drawn from two sources: the first 160 participants of the ongoing ImmuneRACE study, and 1,254 subjects contributed by 6 global collaborators. Nearly every sample came with metadata listing a de-identified subject ID, COVID-19 status, age in years and sex. Where available, HLA class I and class II types were obtained from metadata supplied by the sample provider rather than from assay-based typing.

To note about this clone: Its antigen is currently not known. There are no base qualities to consult, and no much larger clone falls within one base.

Sequences SNHLY (CDR1) and FYNNEI (CDR2) are obtained from the germline V gene. Measured from the cysteine to the phenylalanine, the CDR3 is 14 residues long. Only CDR3 DNA is held: 42 bases, read in frame from base 1. V is clipped by 9 bases and J by 0 bases, and the sequence between their germline boundaries is 9 bases long. The immunoSEQ Assay, a bias-controlled multiplex PCR, was used to amplify TCRbeta CDR3 regions from genomic DNA. In the paper's pipeline: Within the assay, amplification of reference gene primers was used to estimate how many nucleated cells each sample contained. To quantify the absolute abundance of each unique TCRbeta CDR3 rearrangement, sequence reads were collapsed and filtered. Productive Simpson clonality was computed per sample as the square root of Simpson's diversity index over productive rearrangements. TCRdb stores this immuneACCESS table with in-frame sequences only. Part of the clones is absent; in the studies checked, under half of the shortfall reflects unresolved V genes, and no reason is known for the rest. D and trimming were read from the DNA, whereas the V and J calls and clone size are those reported in that table. The sample table records under 350,000 clones; 80% to 90% of these occur just once. Roughly 4.2% of the sample is held by the ten biggest clonotypes.

Participants in the prospective study were aged 18 to 89 years, lived in 20 to 30 United States geographic areas, and enrolled through a virtual design. In the prospective study, cohorts were assigned on the basis of participant-reported clinical history obtained from a screening survey and a study questionnaire. In the prospective study, whole blood, serum and a nasopharyngeal or oropharyngeal swab were collected from each participant by mobile phlebotomists. Over a roughly 2-month period, participants in the prospective study had the option of providing additional blood draws and questionnaires. Before DNA extraction, blood samples from the prospective study were shipped at room temperature or frozen. Study-wide conclusions, independent of this receptor: The quantity of clinical and demographic metadata differed by source and by participant and was supplied without curation.

The TCR originated in a woman aged 40-49 years with acute COVID-19. The sample comprised PBMCs or T cells enriched from blood (not recorded which). The chain uses TRBV2 and TRBJ2-6; the D region possibly corresponds to TRBD1 (6 bases align). CDR3 protein: CARRGGSGANVLTF. The bases are TGTGCCAGGAGAGGGGGCTCTGGGGCCAACGTCCTGACTTTC.